Sequencing of this T cell receptor (beta chain) was carried out in a study of T-cell memory formation after mild COVID-19. This CDR3 spans 14 amino acids. The junction had 5 bases not matched to a gene; V was cut back by 1 base and J by 6 bases. The germline CDR1 and CDR2 sequences are SGHTA and FQGNSA. TCRdb re-called the 5' RACE reads through MiXCR, storing one row per CDR3 protein. Among fewer than 250,000 distinct CDR3 sequences listed, around 18% were seen once. V usage is TRBV7-2 and J usage is TRBJ1-1; 7 nucleotides match TRBD1. The TCR originated in an adult woman who had mild COVID-19 (a few samples of this study predate the infection). Cell type and time point are not known. The sequenced sample consisted of PBMCs or a T cell subset sorted from them (not recorded which). In DNA form, the CDR3 reads TGTGCCAGCAGCTTAGTTAGGGGGCCGGCTGAAGCTTTCTTT. Protein product: CASSLVRGPAEAFF.